This T cell receptor (beta chain) was sequenced for a study of OX40 agonist ivuxolimab in advanced cancers. On this clone: Its matching antigen is unknown.

Study results and caveats: The study found that CD8+ T cells averaged more expanded clones than CD4+.

TCRdb's table, derived via immunoSEQ multiplex PCR, lists solely in-frame clones and lacks some. The sample consists of approximately 120,000 clones, around 90% of them appearing once. With V trimmed by 1 base and J by 7 bases, 9 bases remained unmatched. Germline CDR1 reads SGHNT; CDR2 reads YENEEA. CDR3 length: 17 residues. Sequences were derived from CD4+ or CD8+ T cells sorted from blood, sampled in a trial of the OX40 agonist ivuxolimab. This receptor was taken from an adult with an advanced solid tumor such as melanoma, head and neck, liver or kidney cancer. This sequence joins TRBV11-3 and TRBJ2-1, with 11 bases matching TRBD2. The CDR3 spells CASSLAGTSGPRNEQFF. The CDR3 DNA reads as TGTGCCAGCAGCTTAGCCGGGACTAGCGGTCCGAGGAATGAGCAGTTCTTC. Variable domain in full (rest from reference TRBV11-3 and TRBJ2-1): EAGVVQSPRYKIIEKKQPVAFWCNPISGHNTLYWYLQNLGQGPELLIRYENEEAVDDSQLPKDRFSAERLKGVDSTLKIQPAELGDSAVYLCASSLAGTSGPRNEQFFGPGTRLTVL.